The sequence of this T cell receptor beta chain was determined in a study of CD8 T cells in Susac syndrome. TCR beta sequencing covered blood CD8+ and CD4+ T cells. RNA amounts of about 0.45 to 1 ug underwent reverse transcription with random hexamers. A multiplex approach, immunoSEQ multiplex PCR, amplified TCR beta CDR3 across 54 Vbeta and 13 Jbeta. TCRdb re-called the immunoSEQ multiplex PCR reads with MiXCR, one entry per CDR3 protein. The table lists some 300,000 distinct CDR3 sequences, more than 75% of them singletons. The sample taken for sequencing was CD8+ T cells from PBMCs. The clonotype originates from a human donor with multiple sclerosis.

In nucleotides, the CDR3 is TGTGCCAGCAGTGGGACTAGCGGACACAATGAGCAGTTCTTC. This translates into CASSGTSGHNEQFF. This chain joins TRBV7-9 and TRBJ2-1; 11 bases agree with TRBD2. CDR3 length: 14 amino acids. Germline loops: CDR1 SEHNR, CDR2 FQNEAQ (reference sequence). The V segment lost 6 bases and the J segment 5 bases; nucleotides outside the gene matches: 3.